This note documents a single TCR beta chain sequence. This CDR3 has 13 amino acids. V lost 0 bases and J 8 bases, leaving 10 bases between the germline ends. Looked up from germline, CDR1 is SGHNT and CDR2 is YYREEE (reference sequence). The record originates from a study of neoadjuvant anti-PD-1 for oral cavity cancer. Indicated time point: after neoadjuvant nivolumab, at surgical resection. Clones were sequenced by immunoSEQ multiplex PCR, and TCRdb holds only the in-frame ones, with some missing. The sample lists about 9,200 clones, around three fifths occurring once. The sample was tumor tissue, taken after nivolumab (anti-PD-1) treatment. The sequence was collected from a person aged 35-80 years with oral cavity squamous cell carcinoma. The chain couples TRBV5-4 to TRBJ2-3; D possibly uses TRBD1 or TRBD2 (5 bases each). The CDR3 region is CASSLGGEGTQYF. The CDR3 DNA is TGTGCCAGCAGCTTGGGAGGGGAAGGTACGCAGTATTTT.